Listed below are T cell receptor beta chains from one sample, sequenced in a study of monozygotic twins with cystic fibrosis. Some clones are missing from TCRdb's copy, which holds only in-frame ones; the method was immunoSEQ multiplex PCR. Seen here are about 29,000 clones, about 82% observed once, and the top ten hold 0.88%. The sample was blood. Receptors were obtained from a girl aged 2-15 years with cystic fibrosis. Each CDR3 is given with its conserved first and last residue. The order of the fields is J gene, D gene, V gene, clone size, CDR3 protein, CDR3 DNA. A D gene is named only where the DNA matches it firmly. Only part of the rows carry a size: once, few, many, or a class if the clone is expanded.

TRBJ1-2	TRBD1	TRBV5-1	-	CASSLDLGTGGTGYTF	TGCGCCAGCAGCTTGGATTTAGGGACAGGGGGCACTGGCTACACCTTC
TRBJ2-1	-	TRBV4-1	-	CASSRAGRNEQFF	TGCGCCAGCAGCCGCGCAGGGAGGAATGAGCAGTTCTTC
TRBJ2-3	-	TRBV4-1	-	CASSQVPQGGAAQYF	TGCGCCAGCAGCCAAGTTCCCCAGGGGGGTGCCGCGCAGTATTTT
TRBJ2-5	TRBD1	TRBV9	-	CASSVADRVETQYF	TGTGCCAGCAGCGTAGCGGACAGGGTTGAGACCCAGTACTTC
TRBJ2-2	TRBD2	TRBV29-1	-	CSVSSGSFTGELFF	TGCAGCGTTTCTAGCGGGAGCTTTACCGGGGAGCTGTTTTTT
TRBJ2-2	-	TRBV4-1	-	CASSQGERSRAGELFF	TGCGCCAGCAGCCAAGGAGAGCGGAGTCGGGCCGGGGAGCTGTTTTTT
TRBJ1-2	-	TRBV4-2	-	CASSQDTAGRSYGYTF	TGTGCCAGCAGCCAAGATACGGCGGGGAGGTCCTATGGCTACACCTTC
TRBJ1-1	-	TRBV19	-	CASKGLMNTEAFF	TGTGCCAGTAAGGGATTGATGAACACTGAAGCTTTCTTT
TRBJ2-1	-	TRBV6-5	-	CASSYSTSGEQFF	TGTGCCAGCAGTTACTCGACTAGTGGTGAGCAGTTCTTC
TRBJ2-7	-	TRBV29-1	-	CSVSADGYEQYF	TGCAGCGTTTCGGCAGACGGCTACGAGCAGTACTTC
TRBJ2-5	TRBD2	TRBV9	-	CASSVGASGETQYF	TGTGCCAGCAGCGTAGGGGCTAGCGGAGAGACCCAGTACTTC
TRBJ1-2	TRBD1	TRBV19	-	CASSISRGGRNGYTF	TGTGCCAGTAGTATAAGCAGAGGGGGCCGGAATGGCTACACCTTC
TRBJ1-1	-	TRBV14	once	CASSPTAITEAFF	TGTGCCAGCAGCCCGACGGCGATTACTGAAGCTTTCTTT
TRBJ2-1	TRBD2	TRBV6-5	-	CASSRLAGGLNEQFF	TGTGCCAGCAGTCGACTAGCGGGAGGGTTGAATGAGCAGTTCTTC
TRBJ2-1	TRBD2	TRBV2	-	CASSVLPSGRFNEQFF	TGTGCCAGCAGCGTTCTACCCAGCGGGAGATTTAATGAGCAGTTCTTC
TRBJ2-7	-	TRBV18	-	CASSARQASYEQYF	TGTGCCAGCTCAGCGAGACAGGCATCCTACGAGCAGTACTTC
TRBJ1-1	TRBD1	TRBV29-1	-	CSVGGGTGLNTEAFF	TGCAGCGTTGGTGGCGGGACAGGCTTGAACACTGAAGCTTTCTTT
TRBJ1-5	TRBD1	TRBV5-1	-	CASSLGTGLNQPQHF	TGCGCCAGCAGCTTGGGGACAGGGCTCAATCAGCCCCAGCATTTT
TRBJ2-5	-	TRBV29-1	few	CSVAFSGSRETQYF	TGCAGCGTTGCTTTCTCGGGCAGCCGAGAGACCCAGTACTTC
TRBJ2-3	TRBD2	TRBV10-2	-	CASSVKREIADTQYF	TGCGCCAGCAGTGTTAAGCGGGAGATTGCAGATACGCAGTATTTT
TRBJ1-2	-	TRBV7-8	-	CASSLSMGSGRGYTF	TGTGCCAGCAGCTTATCGATGGGTAGCGGTCGTGGCTACACCTTC
TRBJ1-1	-	TRBV2	-	CASSGAFGAFF	TGTGCCAGCAGTGGCGCCTTTGGGGCTTTCTTT
TRBJ2-1	TRBD2	TRBV27	-	CASGREGFLYNEQFF	TGTGCCAGCGGCAGGGAGGGGTTCCTCTACAATGAGCAGTTCTTC
TRBJ2-2	-	TRBV5-4	-	CASSLGYTGELFF	TGTGCCAGCAGCTTGGGGTACACCGGGGAGCTGTTTTTT
TRBJ1-2	-	TRBV5-1	-	CASSLDRYGYTF	TGCGCCAGCAGCTTGGATCGCTATGGCTACACCTTC
TRBJ1-2	-	TRBV6-1	-	CASSEGRNYGYTF	TGTGCCAGCAGTGAAGGAAGAAACTATGGCTACACCTTC
TRBJ2-7	TRBD2	TRBV7-2	-	CASSLEAGGYEQYF	TGTGCCAGCAGCTTAGAAGCGGGAGGGTACGAGCAGTACTTC
TRBJ2-2	-	TRBV9	-	CASSLRTQPNTGELFF	TGTGCCAGCAGCCTCCGGACGCAACCGAACACCGGGGAGCTGTTTTTT
TRBJ1-1	-	TRBV30	-	CAWRETNTEAFF	TGTGCCTGGAGGGAGACAAACACTGAAGCTTTCTTT
TRBJ2-1	-	TRBV27	-	CASSLGYNEQFF	TGTGCCAGCAGTTTAGGATACAATGAGCAGTTCTTC
TRBJ1-1	-	TRBV18	-	CASSPGVHAEAFF	TGTGCCAGCTCACCAGGGGTTCACGCTGAAGCTTTCTTT
TRBJ1-1	-	TRBV7-9	-	CASRPDTKNTEAFF	TGTGCCAGCAGACCGGACACAAAGAACACTGAAGCTTTCTTT
TRBJ2-7	-	TRBV6-1	-	CASSSSPESYEQYF	TGTGCCAGCAGCTCCTCTCCAGAAAGCTACGAGCAGTACTTC
TRBJ2-5	-	TRBV25-1	-	CASSERGWETQYF	TGTGCCAGCAGTGAACGGGGCTGGGAGACCCAGTACTTC
TRBJ2-7	TRBD1	TRBV5-1	-	CASSFGQGTGQYF	TGCGCCAGCAGCTTCGGACAGGGAACGGGGCAGTACTTC
TRBJ2-3	-	TRBV4-1	-	CASSQGLTYLDLLGDTQYF	TGCGCCAGCAGCCAAGGCTTAACATACTTGGACCTCTTAGGAGATACGCAGTATTTT
TRBJ2-3	-	TRBV5-8	-	CASSPGGLGGTQYF	TGTGCCAGCAGTCCTGGGGGATTAGGTGGTACGCAGTATTTT
TRBJ2-7	-	TRBV5-1	-	CASSLDIGLYEQYF	TGCGCCAGCAGCTTGGATATAGGGCTATACGAGCAGTACTTC
TRBJ1-3	TRBD1	TRBV30	-	CAGTGEAPSGNTIYF	TGTGCCGGGACAGGGGAAGCCCCCTCTGGAAACACCATATATTTT
TRBJ1-5	TRBD1	TRBV9	-	CASSVGGTGAQPQHF	TGTGCCAGCAGCGTAGGGGGGACAGGGGCCCAGCCCCAGCATTTT
TRBJ1-1	-	TRBV29-1	-	CSVAGVLYTEAFF	TGCAGCGTGGCAGGGGTCCTTTACACTGAAGCTTTCTTT
TRBJ1-2	-	TRBV19	-	CASSTTPPGGYTF	TGTGCCAGTAGTACGACCCCCCCTGGAGGCTACACCTTC
TRBJ1-2	-	TRBV2	-	CASSRAGLSGYTF	TGTGCCAGCAGTCGGGCAGGTTTAAGCGGCTACACCTTC
TRBJ2-3	-	TRBV28	few	CASSPRGTDTQYF	TGTGCCAGCAGCCCTAGGGGCACAGATACGCAGTATTTT
TRBJ1-1	-	TRBV18	-	CASSPTSVTEAFF	TGTGCCAGCTCACCGACAAGCGTCACTGAAGCTTTCTTT
TRBJ2-1	TRBD2	TRBV4-1	-	CASSQVLGLAVSSYNEQFF	TGCGCCAGCAGCCAAGTTTTGGGACTAGCGGTGAGCTCCTACAATGAGCAGTTCTTC
TRBJ2-3	-	TRBV30	-	CAWSFDRTGTDTQYF	TGTGCCTGGAGTTTCGACAGGACGGGCACAGATACGCAGTATTTT
TRBJ2-1	TRBD2	TRBV11-1	-	CASSRRDYLSNEQFF	TGTGCCAGCAGCCGTAGGGACTACCTGAGCAATGAGCAGTTCTTC
TRBJ2-2	-	TRBV14	-	CASSHLGPNTGELFF	TGTGCCAGCAGCCACTTGGGACCTAACACCGGGGAGCTGTTTTTT
TRBJ2-5	TRBD1	TRBV7-9	-	CASSNQGAHEIETQYF	TGTGCCAGCAGCAACCAGGGGGCGCATGAGATCGAGACCCAGTACTTC
TRBJ2-7	TRBD1	TRBV18	-	CASSPTTGGWREQYF	TGTGCCAGCTCACCTACGACAGGGGGCTGGCGCGAGCAGTACTTC
TRBJ2-1	-	TRBV6-6	-	CASNAGHNEQFF	TGTGCCAGCAATGCGGGGCACAATGAGCAGTTCTTC
TRBJ2-7	-	TRBV18	-	CASSPGSSYEQYF	TGTGCCAGCTCACCAGGGTCCTCCTACGAGCAGTACTTC
TRBJ1-1	-	TRBV25-1	-	CASSPLRRGRSTEAFF	TGTGCCAGCAGTCCCCTTCGAAGGGGGAGGTCCACTGAAGCTTTCTTT
TRBJ2-3	TRBD2	TRBV6-5	-	CASRVSGKPDTQYF	TGTGCCAGCAGAGTTAGCGGGAAACCAGATACGCAGTATTTT